Below, 10 T cell receptor beta chains from the same sample are listed, as sequenced in a study of T cells in Graves' hyperthyroidism and ophthalmopathy. TCR beta CDR3 regions were amplified from RNA. The TCR CDR3 was amplified in a first-round RT-PCR using the HTBI primer set. TCRdb used MiXCR to reprocess the multiplex PCR reads, holding one entry per CDR3 protein. The repertoire holds a few hundred thousand distinct CDR3 sequences, with around 15% as singletons. The sequencing input was blood. The receptor set was obtained from a woman between 18 and 30 years old with Graves' hyperthyroidism.

The CDR3 reads CATSPRQAPSPLHF. The CDR3 nucleotides read TGTGCCACCAGTCCTCGACAGGCTCCTTCACCCCTCCACTTT. The V call is TRBV15, the J call TRBJ1-6; a weak D match, TRBD1 (6 bases). Germline V lookup: CDR1 LNHNV, CDR2 YYDKDF (reference sequence). The V and J ends lost 6 bases and 9 bases respectively, with 15 bases between them. The CDR3 contains 14 residues.

This clonotype showed up many times. The chain links TRBV13 to TRBJ1-2, with D perhaps matching TRBD1 (5 bases). Germline CDR1 and CDR2: PRHDT and FYEKMQ (reference sequence). Trimming cost V 6 bases and J 6 bases, with 14 bases left between them. The CDR3 is 13 residues long. Written as DNA, the CDR3 is TGTGCCAGCAGAGGGACGGAGGCGGATGGCTACACCTTC. Its translation: CASRGTEADGYTF.

In its sample, this clonotype was seen a few times. This rearrangement joins TRBV5-6 to TRBJ1-3; D uncertain. The CDR3 is 11 amino acids. Germline CDR1 SGHDT, CDR2 YYEEEE. V shed 2 bases and J shed 7 bases, with 4 bases lying between them. This chain's CDR3 is CASSFLNTIYF. As DNA, the CDR3 is TGTGCCAGCAGCTTTTTGAACACCATATATTTT.

This clonotype was observed a handful of times. The rearrangement links TRBV4-1 to TRBJ1-4, with TRBD1 matching over 10 bases. This CDR3 contains 17 residues. With 4 bases clipped from V and 2 bases from J, the junction kept 7 bases outside the gene matches. Germline V lookup: CDR1 MGHRA, CDR2 YSYEKL. The CDR3, as DNA: TGCGCCAGCAGCCGTCGGACAGGGGGTACGACTAATGAAAAACTGTTTTTT. It codes for CASSRRTGGTTNEKLFF.

This clonotype has at least ten counts. The V gene is TRBV20-1, the J gene TRBJ1-5; D unresolved. V shed 8 bases and J shed 4 bases, with 15 bases lying between them. This CDR3 is built from 13 residues. CDR1 is DFQATT and CDR2 is SNEGSKA in the germline V gene (reference sequence). The CDR3 protein is CSSGRVGNQPQHF. CDR3 coding DNA: TGCAGTTCTGGACGGGTGGGGAATCAGCCCCAGCATTTT.

The chain carries TRBV28 and TRBJ1-5; tentative D call: TRBD1 (6 bases). This CDR3 has 17 amino acids. Trimming left V 6 bases short and J 5 bases short, with 23 bases between. Germline V gives CDR1 MDHEN, CDR2 SYDVKM. The CDR3, as DNA: TGTGCCAGCAGCACTACCCCCCGGACAGTTGTCCATCAGCCCCAGCATTTT. This encodes CASSTTPRTVVHQPQHF.

This clonotype was counted at least ten times. This rearrangement joins TRBV6-1 to TRBJ2-1, with 9 bases matching TRBD2. The V and J ends lost 1 base and 4 bases, in that order; junction bases with no gene match: 2. The CDR3 covers 15 residues. Germline-derived CDR1 and CDR2 are MNHNS and SASEGT. The CDR3 DNA follows: TGTGCCAGCAGTGAAGAAAGCGGGGGGTACAATGAGCAGTTCTTC. Residues: CASSEESGGYNEQFF.

This clonotype occurred many times. The rearrangement uses TRBV14 and TRBJ2-3, with TRBD2 matching over 9 bases. V shed 4 bases and J 3 bases; nucleotides not matched to a gene: 8. Germline assignment: CDR1 SGHDN and CDR2 FVKESK. The CDR3 loop spans 16 amino acids. This CDR3 is CASSPHSGRKTDTQYF. The CDR3 nucleotides are TGTGCCAGCAGCCCACATAGCGGGAGAAAGACAGATACGCAGTATTTT.

This clonotype occurred many times. The gene calls are TRBV19 and TRBJ2-1, with 10 bases fitting TRBD1. V lost 9 bases and J lost 4; bases outside the gene matches: 3. CDR3 length equals 13 residues. Germline lookup yields CDR1 LNHDA and CDR2 SQIVND (reference sequence). CDR3 amino acids: CASGTGAYNEQFF. The CDR3 DNA reads TGTGCCAGCGGGACAGGGGCTTACAATGAGCAGTTCTTC.

The chain uses TRBV7-3 and TRBJ2-7; 14 bases are a match to TRBD2. Germline trimming cut 5 bases from V and 5 bases from J; bases unmatched to any gene: 8. Germline assignment: CDR1 SGHTA and CDR2 FQGTGA. The CDR3 sequence is 16 residues long. CDR3 residues: CASSLGLAGAVNEQYV. CDR3 coding DNA: TGTGCCAGCAGCCTGGGACTAGCGGGAGCCGTCAACGAGCAGTACGTC.